This T cell receptor beta chain is drawn from a study of graft-versus-host responses after intestinal transplantation. The protocol was immunoSEQ multiplex PCR, while the TCRdb copy is restricted to in-frame clones and leaves out a portion. The sample has tens of thousands of clones, approximately 95% seen once. The CDR3 contains 15 residues. Trimming cost V 3 bases and J 5 bases, with 15 bases left between them. Germline V CDR1 and CDR2: SGDLS, YYNGEE. Of note for this clone: Antigen specificity is unknown.

The chain employs TRBV9 and TRBJ2-1, with a tentative D call TRBD1 (6 bases). The TCR comes from a human donor who received an intestinal transplant. The sequenced sample was unstimulated CD8+ T cells sorted from spleen or lymph node cells, obtained before intestinal transplant. The CDR3 DNA follows: TGTGCCAGCAGCGGGGTAAGGGGGAGAAACAATGAGCAGTTCTTC. This sequence encodes CASSGVRGRNNEQFF.